The rows below give T cell receptor beta chains drawn from one sample of a study of blood T cell repertoires in COVID-19. Only in-frame clones appear in the TCRdb table, and some are missing; sequencing was by immunoSEQ multiplex PCR. The sample lists roughly 140,000 clones, around 83% occurring once. The sample taken for sequencing was peripheral blood. The receptors derive from a woman aged 50 to 65 in a cohort sampled during active or convalescent COVID-19. Both conserved end residues are part of each CDR3. The order of the fields is CDR3 protein, CDR3 DNA, J gene, clone size, D gene, V gene. The D gene is left open where the match is weak. Size tells how often a clone was seen (once, few, many) or the class of an expanded clone, and some rows leave it out.

CASSYPTGHYEQYF | TGTGCCAGCAGTTACCCGACAGGACACTACGAGCAGTACTTC | TRBJ2-7 | once | - | TRBV6-6
CASSDRGAGNTIYF | TGTGCCAGCAGTGACAGGGGGGCTGGAAACACCATATATTTT | TRBJ1-3 | - | TRBD1 | TRBV2
CASSSYRGPGYGYTF | TGTGCCAGCAGCTCATACAGGGGGCCCGGCTATGGCTACACCTTC | TRBJ1-2 | - | TRBD1 | TRBV7-9
CASSKTGVETQYF | TGTGCCAGCAGCAAGACAGGGGTGGAGACCCAGTACTTC | TRBJ2-5 | - | TRBD1 | TRBV12-3/TRBV12-4
CASSQVYRYDGNTIYF | TGTGCCAGCAGCCAAGTATACAGGTATGATGGAAACACCATATATTTT | TRBJ1-3 | once | - | TRBV3-1/TRBV3-2
CASSLLSGAGYEQYF | TGTGCCAGCAGCTTACTTAGCGGGGCCGGGTACGAGCAGTACTTC | TRBJ2-7 | - | TRBD2 | TRBV7-6
CASSAAGRGPGQPQHF | TGTGCCAGCAGTGCGGCGGGCAGGGGGCCGGGTCAGCCCCAGCATTTT | TRBJ1-5 | - | TRBD1 | TRBV6-1
CASSDSTGASFYGYTF | TGTGCCAGCAGTGACTCGACAGGAGCTTCGTTCTATGGCTACACCTTC | TRBJ1-2 | - | - | TRBV6-4
CSVEGLAGGPDYEQYF | TGCAGCGTTGAGGGACTAGCGGGGGGGCCAGATTACGAGCAGTACTTC | TRBJ2-7 | - | TRBD2 | TRBV29-1
CAGRGVETDTQYF | TGTGCCGGTCGCGGGGTTGAGACAGATACGCAGTATTTT | TRBJ2-3 | - | - | TRBV5-4
CASRYEGRTNTIYF | TGTGCCAGCAGATATGAAGGGAGAACGAACACCATATATTTT | TRBJ1-3 | - | - | TRBV6-5
CASSPSGYEAFF | TGTGCCAGTAGTCCCTCAGGGTATGAAGCTTTCTTT | TRBJ1-1 | - | - | TRBV19
CASSRSGGRTDTQYF | TGTGCCAGTAGCAGGTCGGGGGGCCGCACAGATACGCAGTATTTT | TRBJ2-3 | - | - | TRBV19
CATRGTGNNIQYF | TGTGCCACCAGAGGGACAGGGAACAACATTCAGTACTTC | TRBJ2-4 | - | TRBD1 | TRBV24-1
CASSLEGGGGGDNEQFF | TGCGCCAGCAGCTTGGAGGGGGGCGGCGGGGGGGACAATGAGCAGTTCTTC | TRBJ2-1 | - | TRBD2 | TRBV5-1
CASSELAMNTEAFF | TGTGCCAGCAGTGAGCTAGCTATGAACACTGAAGCTTTCTTT | TRBJ1-1 | - | - | TRBV2
CASSQGAGKEDGYTF | TGTGCCAGCAGCCAAGGGGCAGGGAAAGAGGATGGCTACACCTTC | TRBJ1-2 | - | - | TRBV4-2
CSVSYDSGNTIYF | TGCAGCGTATCCTATGACTCTGGAAACACCATATATTTT | TRBJ1-3 | - | - | TRBV29-1
CASTVSGAQETQYF | TGTGCCAGCACCGTAAGCGGGGCCCAAGAGACCCAGTACTTC | TRBJ2-5 | - | TRBD2 | TRBV3-1/TRBV3-2